This TCR beta chain was profiled in a study of blood T cell repertoires in COVID-19. Study-wide background: Samples taken during acute and convalescent COVID-19 were collected in the United States, Italy and Spain. PBMCs, B-cell-depleted T cells, or T cells provided the cDNA or gDNA that made up the material.

Original methodology: Amplification with reference gene primers provided the estimates of nucleated cell counts. Sequencing used immunoSEQ multiplex PCR; TCRdb keeps in-frame clones, though not all of them. That table gives V, J and clone size, and the DNA gave D and trimming. The table includes a few hundred thousand clones, about 82% detected once. Germline values: CDR1 KGHSH, CDR2 LQKENI. CDR3 size: 15 residues. V was pared by 4 bases and J by 2 bases, with 15 bases between. The sample comprised peripheral blood. The J gene is TRBJ2-7, the V gene TRBV18, with TRBD1 as a possible D gene (5 bases). The sequence was collected from a woman in her forties or fifties with acute or convalescent COVID-19. The CDR3 region is CASSQRRSDTYEQYF. The CDR3 bases are TGTGCCAGCTCACAGCGCCGGTCGGACACCTACGAGCAGTACTTC.